This T cell receptor beta chain was sequenced during a study of identical twins. General observations from the study: Insertion counts were lower in abundant cord blood beta clonotypes, a trend that memory repertoires did not show.

With respect to this clonotype: What it recognizes is unknown.

Template switching added a universal primer site; cDNA carried unique molecular identifiers. Using its own MiXCR run on the 5' RACE reads, TCRdb lists one record per CDR3 protein. The table includes 200,000 to 250,000 distinct CDR3 sequences, 6.5% detected once. Trimming cost V 3 bases and J 6 bases, with 12 bases left between them. CDR3 length: 12 residues. Per germline, CDR1 DFQATT and CDR2 SNEGSKA (reference sequence). The data were also submitted as part of a second study, on T cells expressing NK-cell markers. From that report: Sorted CD3+CD56+NKG2C+, CD3+CD56+NKG2C- and CD3+CD56-NKG2C+ T cells provided the TCR beta repertoires.

This sequence joins TRBV20-1 and TRBJ2-7; D gene uncertain. Sequencing input: CD8+ T cells sorted from blood. The TCR originated in a woman under 30 in good health. The CDR3 is CSARAVYCEQYF. The CDR3 DNA follows: TGCAGTGCTAGGGCCGTGTACTGCGAGCAGTACTTC.